The T cell receptor beta chain under discussion was sequenced for a study of lymphopenia after photon versus proton radiotherapy (dated by TCRdb to about 2019). In terms of the full investigation: The study compared the immunological effects of photon versus proton radiation therapy in patients with gastrointestinal tumors who developed high-grade lymphopenia. The cohort included 20 patients with gastrointestinal tumors who developed lymphopenia after receiving either photon or proton therapy. The study was designed to characterize how the impact on the immune system differs between the two radiation modalities.

V loses 5 bases of germline sequence and J loses 10 bases, and the interval between the two ends is 8 bases. CDR1 MNHEY and CDR2 SMNVEV are derived from the germline V gene (reference sequence). The CDR3 runs 11 amino acids, cysteine and phenylalanine included. Just the 33-base CDR3 DNA is kept, in frame starting at base 1. This clone was detected once. The clone's antigen remains unknown. No much larger clone exists at a distance of one base, and base qualities are not known. The library relied on the immunoSEQ multiplex PCR assay. T cell repertoires were profiled with deep sequencing of rearranged TCR beta loci together with multiparametric flow cytometry. In its TCRdb copy, this immuneACCESS table keeps in-frame sequences only and misses some clones. Where compared with another copy, unresolved V genes explain less than half of these, and the others have no known cause. The sample contains about 12,000 clones, around 90% of them found a single time. In total, the top ten clones hold approximately 3% of the sample.

What the work shows at the level of the full study, not this receptor alone: During treatment, patients who received proton therapy stayed relatively stable, whereas patients who received photon therapy lost naive T cells and TCR diversity and gained effector/memory populations. Among patients across the cohort who died, overall survival time showed an inverse correlation with a larger post-nadir drop in TCR diversity. After the lymphocyte count nadir, repertoires from photon-treated patients showed oligoclonal expansion, particularly of CD8+ Temra cells, and this expansion drove the decline in diversity. The survival association was examined only in patients who died, and the authors described better survival with proton therapy as a possibility, not as a demonstrated result.

This chain joins TRBV27 to TRBJ1-4, with a tentative D gene TRBD1 over 5 matching bases. The receptor comes from a man in his fifties or sixties with pancreatic cancer. Sequenced here: peripheral blood, sampled from a patient treated with proton-based radiotherapy. The nucleotide sequence is TGTGCCAGCAGTGCGAGGGGAAAACTGTTTTTT. The translation is CASSARGKLFF.